This is a list of T cell receptor beta chains from one sample in a study of blood T cell repertoires in COVID-19. The table came from immunoSEQ multiplex PCR; TCRdb's copy has only in-frame clones and leaves some out. The data show some 130,000 clones, around 80% seen once. Material for sequencing was peripheral blood. These receptors all come from a man aged 55 to 70 who had recovered from COVID-19. Both conserved end residues are part of each CDR3. D genes are given only for firm matches. Rows may omit the clone size; those that give it use once, few, many or a size class.

D: -; V: TRBV7-8; J: TRBJ2-7; size: -; CDR3: CASSWGLSSYEQYF; DNA: TGTGCCAGCAGCTGGGGACTGAGCTCCTACGAGCAGTACTTC
D: -; V: TRBV9; J: TRBJ2-5; size: once; CDR3: CASSVTGTQETQYF; DNA: TGTGCCAGCAGCGTTACAGGGACCCAAGAGACCCAGTACTTC
D: -; V: TRBV6-6; J: TRBJ1-1; size: -; CDR3: CASCQQGPMNTEAFF; DNA: TGTGCCAGCTGTCAACAGGGTCCAATGAACACTGAAGCTTTCTTT
D: -; V: TRBV4-2; J: TRBJ1-1; size: -; CDR3: CASSQVRNTEAFF; DNA: TGTGCCAGCAGCCAAGTGAGAAACACTGAAGCTTTCTTT
D: TRBD2; V: TRBV3-1/TRBV3-2; J: TRBJ2-3; size: -; CDR3: CASSRQRETLPSTDTQYF; DNA: TGTGCCAGCAGCCGGCAGCGGGAGACCTTACCCAGCACAGATACGCAGTATTTT
D: -; V: TRBV7-8; J: TRBJ2-3; size: -; CDR3: CASSLTVTGTSTDTQYF; DNA: TGTGCCAGCAGCTTAACCGTGACAGGGACTAGCACAGATACGCAGTATTTT
D: -; V: TRBV3-1/TRBV3-2; J: TRBJ1-3; size: -; CDR3: CASSQAPSSGNTIYF; DNA: TGTGCCAGCAGCCAAGCTCCTAGCTCTGGAAACACCATATATTTT
D: TRBD2; V: TRBV7-3; J: TRBJ2-1; size: -; CDR3: CASSAPGLAGVEQFF; DNA: TGTGCCAGCAGCGCGCCGGGACTAGCGGGAGTTGAGCAGTTCTTC
D: TRBD2; V: TRBV18; J: TRBJ2-7; size: -; CDR3: CASSPRVAGEVNEQYF; DNA: TGTGCCAGCTCACCGAGAGTAGCGGGAGAAGTTAACGAGCAGTACTTC
D: TRBD1; V: TRBV7-3; J: TRBJ1-1; size: -; CDR3: CASSLNVGGNTEAFF; DNA: TGTGCCAGCAGCTTAAACGTAGGGGGCAACACTGAAGCTTTCTTT
D: TRBD2; V: TRBV11-2; J: TRBJ2-1; size: -; CDR3: CASSSRTSHEQFF; DNA: TGTGCCAGCAGCTCCAGGACTAGCCATGAGCAGTTCTTC
D: -; V: TRBV18; J: TRBJ2-2; size: few; CDR3: CASSPRRDSEGGELFF; DNA: TGTGCCAGCTCACCAAGGAGGGACTCGGAAGGCGGGGAGCTGTTTTTT
D: -; V: TRBV19; J: TRBJ2-2; size: -; CDR3: CASSSQGDTGELFF; DNA: TGTGCCAGTAGTTCTCAGGGTGACACCGGGGAGCTGTTTTTT
D: -; V: TRBV5-8; J: TRBJ1-4; size: -; CDR3: CASSLERGEKLFF; DNA: TGTGCCAGCAGCTTGGAAAGGGGGGAAAAACTGTTTTTT
D: -; V: TRBV3-1/TRBV3-2; J: TRBJ1-2; size: -; CDR3: CASSPSGIYGYTF; DNA: TGTGCCAGCAGCCCGAGCGGGATATATGGCTACACCTTC
D: TRBD1; V: TRBV15; J: TRBJ1-2; size: -; CDR3: CATSTGQGIDGYTF; DNA: TGTGCCACCAGCACGGGACAGGGAATCGATGGCTACACCTTC
D: TRBD2; V: TRBV11-2; J: TRBJ2-5; size: -; CDR3: CASSLDGAGVGETQYF; DNA: TGTGCCAGCAGCTTAGATGGAGCGGGAGTGGGGGAGACCCAGTACTTC
D: -; V: TRBV2; J: TRBJ1-2; size: -; CDR3: CASSPDSNYGYTF; DNA: TGTGCCAGCAGCCCCGACAGTAACTATGGCTACACCTTC
D: TRBD2; V: TRBV4-3; J: TRBJ2-1; size: -; CDR3: CASSHATPGGASYNEQFF; DNA: TGCGCCAGCAGCCATGCCACGCCGGGGGGGGCTTCCTACAATGAGCAGTTCTTC
D: TRBD2; V: TRBV7-2; J: TRBJ2-2; size: -; CDR3: CASSLAGTSFNTGELFF; DNA: TGTGCCAGCAGCTTAGCCGGGACTAGCTTTAACACCGGGGAGCTGTTTTTT
D: TRBD1; V: TRBV5-6; J: TRBJ1-2; size: few; CDR3: CASSSTGAYGYTF; DNA: TGTGCCAGCAGTTCCACAGGGGCATATGGCTACACCTTC
D: -; V: TRBV6-5; J: TRBJ2-2; size: once; CDR3: CASRGDWQTGELFF; DNA: TGTGCCAGCAGAGGGGACTGGCAAACCGGGGAGCTGTTTTTT
D: -; V: TRBV27; J: TRBJ2-2; size: -; CDR3: CASKTWVSGNTGELFF; DNA: TGTGCCAGCAAAACCTGGGTTAGCGGGAACACCGGGGAGCTGTTTTTT
D: TRBD1; V: TRBV9; J: TRBJ2-7; size: -; CDR3: CASSPSGQATSEQYF; DNA: TGTGCCAGCAGCCCCAGCGGACAGGCGACTTCTGAGCAGTACTTC
D: -; V: TRBV6-5; J: TRBJ2-3; size: -; CDR3: CASSYASRGVTDTQYF; DNA: TGTGCCAGCAGTTACGCGTCTAGGGGCGTGACAGATACGCAGTATTTT
D: -; V: TRBV18; J: TRBJ2-7; size: -; CDR3: CASSPKQGHYEQYF; DNA: TGTGCCAGCTCACCGAAACAGGGCCACTACGAGCAGTACTTC
D: -; V: TRBV5-4; J: TRBJ1-1; size: -; CDR3: CASSHTVNTEAFF; DNA: TGTGCCAGCAGCCACACAGTGAACACTGAAGCTTTCTTT
D: -; V: TRBV28; J: TRBJ2-1; size: -; CDR3: CASSLSPGKNEQFF; DNA: TGTGCCAGCAGTTTAAGTCCGGGGAAGAATGAGCAGTTCTTC
D: -; V: TRBV5-1; J: TRBJ1-2; size: -; CDR3: CASSLAGVTNYGYTF; DNA: TGCGCCAGCAGCTTGGCAGGGGTAACTAACTATGGCTACACCTTC
D: TRBD2; V: TRBV7-2; J: TRBJ2-3; size: -; CDR3: CASSFGTSGFTDTQYF; DNA: TGTGCCAGCAGCTTCGGGACTAGCGGCTTCACAGATACGCAGTATTTT
D: TRBD1; V: TRBV27; J: TRBJ1-2; size: -; CDR3: CASSLSRQGVLGYTF; DNA: TGTGCCAGCAGTTTATCTCGACAGGGGGTACTTGGCTACACCTTC
D: TRBD1; V: TRBV27; J: TRBJ1-2; size: -; CDR3: CASSLGTGRNYGYTF; DNA: TGTGCCAGCAGCCTAGGGACAGGGCGGAACTATGGCTACACCTTC
D: TRBD1; V: TRBV19; J: TRBJ1-4; size: -; CDR3: CASSPPKAGGAEKLFF; DNA: TGTGCCAGTAGTCCCCCAAAGGCAGGGGGCGCCGAAAAACTGTTTTTT
D: -; V: TRBV5-1; J: TRBJ2-3; size: -; CDR3: CASSLSSLTRDTQYF; DNA: TGCGCCAGCAGCTTATCGAGTCTTACCCGCGATACGCAGTATTTT
D: -; V: TRBV7-2; J: TRBJ1-5; size: -; CDR3: CASSPSGNQPQHF; DNA: TGTGCCAGCAGCCCCAGTGGCAATCAGCCCCAGCATTTT
D: -; V: TRBV25-1; J: TRBJ2-7; size: -; CDR3: CASSSDLPFYEQYF; DNA: TGTGCCAGCAGCTCAGATCTTCCCTTCTACGAGCAGTACTTC
D: -; V: TRBV7-2; J: TRBJ2-3; size: -; CDR3: CASSLIRSSTDTQYF; DNA: TGTGCCAGCAGCTTAATTCGGTCTAGCACAGATACGCAGTATTTT
D: TRBD1; V: TRBV28; J: TRBJ1-6; size: -; CDR3: CASRWDSSYNSPLHF; DNA: TGTGCCAGCAGATGGGACAGCTCCTATAATTCACCCCTCCACTTT